The clone carrying this T cell receptor (beta chain) was seen a handful of times. The length of the CDR3 is 14 residues. CDR1 is KGHSH, CDR2 LQKENI, per germline. V gave up 0 bases and J gave up 3 bases, with 8 bases separating them. This record comes from a study of T cell responses to AZD1222 COVID-19 vaccine. Clones were read by immunoSEQ multiplex PCR, and TCRdb kept only the in-frame ones, dropping some. In the table there are 110,000 to 150,000 clones, approximately 91% of which are singletons. The TCR sequence derives from an adult in good health. The material sequenced was peripheral blood, taken on day 0 of AZD1222 vaccination. The rearrangement joins TRBV18 to TRBJ2-5; a possible D gene is TRBD2 (5 bases). CDR3 loop: CASSPPLREETQYF. DNA of the CDR3: TGTGCCAGCTCACCACCCTTGCGGGAAGAGACCCAGTACTTC.